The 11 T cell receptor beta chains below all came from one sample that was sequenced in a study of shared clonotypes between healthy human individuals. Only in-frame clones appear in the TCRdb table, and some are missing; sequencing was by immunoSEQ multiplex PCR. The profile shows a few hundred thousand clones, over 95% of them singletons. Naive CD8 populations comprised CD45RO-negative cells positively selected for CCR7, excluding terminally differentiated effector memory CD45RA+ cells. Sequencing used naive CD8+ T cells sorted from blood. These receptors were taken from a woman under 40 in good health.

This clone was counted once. CDR3 in amino acids: CASSDTGWTEAFF. In DNA, the CDR3 is TGTGCCAGCAGCGACACAGGGTGGACTGAAGCTTTCTTT. J is TRBJ1-1 and V is TRBV13; TRBD1 might be the D (6 bases). Trimming shortened V by 5 bases and J by 5 bases, and 12 bases separated the two germline ends. The CDR3 totals 13 residues. Germline lookup yields CDR1 PRHDT and CDR2 FYEKMQ (reference sequence).

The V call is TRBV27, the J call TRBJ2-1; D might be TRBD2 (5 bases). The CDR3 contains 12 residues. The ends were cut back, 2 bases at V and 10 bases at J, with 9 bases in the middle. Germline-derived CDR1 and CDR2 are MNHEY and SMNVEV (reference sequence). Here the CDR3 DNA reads TGTGCCAGCAGTTTAAATCGGAGGGAGCAGTTCTTC. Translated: CASSLNRREQFF.

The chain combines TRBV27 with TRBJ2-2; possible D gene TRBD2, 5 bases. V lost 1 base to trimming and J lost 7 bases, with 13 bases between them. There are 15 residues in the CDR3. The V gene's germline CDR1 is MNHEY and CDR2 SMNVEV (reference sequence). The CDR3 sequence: CASSLWGASNGELFF. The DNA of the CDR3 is TGTGCCAGCAGTTTATGGGGAGCCAGTAACGGGGAGCTGTTTTTT.

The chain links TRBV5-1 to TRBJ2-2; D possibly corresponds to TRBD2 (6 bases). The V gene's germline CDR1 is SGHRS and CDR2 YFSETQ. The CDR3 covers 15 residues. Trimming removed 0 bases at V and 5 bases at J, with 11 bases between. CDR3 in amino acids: CASSLDGGPTGELFF. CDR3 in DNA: TGCGCCAGCAGCTTGGACGGGGGTCCGACCGGGGAGCTGTTTTTT.

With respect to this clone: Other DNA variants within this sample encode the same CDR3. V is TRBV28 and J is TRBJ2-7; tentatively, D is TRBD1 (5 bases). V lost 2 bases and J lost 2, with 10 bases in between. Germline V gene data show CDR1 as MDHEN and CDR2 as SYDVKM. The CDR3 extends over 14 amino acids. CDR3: CASSLRDRPYEQYF. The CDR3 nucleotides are TGTGCCAGCAGTTTACGAGACAGACCCTACGAGCAGTACTTC. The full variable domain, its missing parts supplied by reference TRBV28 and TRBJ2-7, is DVKVTQSSRYLVKRTGEKVFLECVQDMDHENMFWYRQDPGLGLRLIYFSYDVKMKEKGDIPEGYSVSREKKERFSLILESASTNQTSMYLCASSLRDRPYEQYFGPGTRLTVT.

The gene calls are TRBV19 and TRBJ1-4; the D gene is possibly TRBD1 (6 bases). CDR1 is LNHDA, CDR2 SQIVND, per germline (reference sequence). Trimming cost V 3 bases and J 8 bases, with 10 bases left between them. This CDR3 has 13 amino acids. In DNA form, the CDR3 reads TGTGCCAGTAGTATCCAGGGGTGGGAAAAACTGTTTTTT. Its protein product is CASSIQGWEKLFF.

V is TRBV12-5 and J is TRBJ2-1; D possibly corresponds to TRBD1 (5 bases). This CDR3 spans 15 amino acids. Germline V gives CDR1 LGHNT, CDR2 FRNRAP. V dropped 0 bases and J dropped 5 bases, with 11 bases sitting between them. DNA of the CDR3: TGTGCTAGTGGTTTGGTAGCTGACAGAAACAATGAGCAGTTCTTC. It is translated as CASGLVADRNNEQFF.

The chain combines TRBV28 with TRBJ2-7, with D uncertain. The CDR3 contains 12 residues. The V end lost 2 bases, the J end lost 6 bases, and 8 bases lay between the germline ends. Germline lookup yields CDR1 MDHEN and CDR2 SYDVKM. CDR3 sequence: CASSLNGLEQYF. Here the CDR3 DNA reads TGTGCCAGCAGTTTAAATGGGCTCGAGCAGTACTTC. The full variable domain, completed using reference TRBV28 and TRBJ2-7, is DVKVTQSSRYLVKRTGEKVFLECVQDMDHENMFWYRQDPGLGLRLIYFSYDVKMKEKGDIPEGYSVSREKKERFSLILESASTNQTSMYLCASSLNGLEQYFGPGTRLTVT.

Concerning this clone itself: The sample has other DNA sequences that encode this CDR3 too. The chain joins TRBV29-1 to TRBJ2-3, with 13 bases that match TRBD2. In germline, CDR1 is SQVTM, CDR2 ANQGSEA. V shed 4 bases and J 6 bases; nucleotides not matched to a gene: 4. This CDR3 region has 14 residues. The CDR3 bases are TGCAGCGTTGTACTAGCGGGAGGGCCCGATACGCAGTATTTT. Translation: CSVVLAGGPDTQYF.

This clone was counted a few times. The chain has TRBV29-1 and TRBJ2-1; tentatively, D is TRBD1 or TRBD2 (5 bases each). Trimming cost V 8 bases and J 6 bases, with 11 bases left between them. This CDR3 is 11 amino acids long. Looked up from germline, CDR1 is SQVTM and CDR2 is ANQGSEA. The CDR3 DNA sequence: TGCAGCCTGGGGGTCCCCAATGAGCAGTTCTTC. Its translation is CSLGVPNEQFF.

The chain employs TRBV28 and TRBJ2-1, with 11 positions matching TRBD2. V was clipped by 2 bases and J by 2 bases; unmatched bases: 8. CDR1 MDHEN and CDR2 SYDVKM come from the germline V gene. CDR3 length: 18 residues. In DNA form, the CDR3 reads TGTGCCAGCAGTTTAGCCCGACTAGCGGGATACACCTACAATGAGCAGTTCTTC. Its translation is CASSLARLAGYTYNEQFF.